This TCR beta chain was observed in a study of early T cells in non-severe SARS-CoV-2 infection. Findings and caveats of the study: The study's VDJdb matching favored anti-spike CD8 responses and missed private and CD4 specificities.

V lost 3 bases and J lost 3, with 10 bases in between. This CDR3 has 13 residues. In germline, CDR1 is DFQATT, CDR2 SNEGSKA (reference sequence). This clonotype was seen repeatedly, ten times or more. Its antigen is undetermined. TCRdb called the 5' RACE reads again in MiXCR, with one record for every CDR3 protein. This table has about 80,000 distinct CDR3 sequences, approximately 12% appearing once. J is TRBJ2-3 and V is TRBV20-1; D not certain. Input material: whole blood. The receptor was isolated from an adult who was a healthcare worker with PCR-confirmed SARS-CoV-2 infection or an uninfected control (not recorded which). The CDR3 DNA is TGCAGTGCTAGCAGTATGCGTACAGATACGCAGTATTTT. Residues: CSASSMRTDTQYF.